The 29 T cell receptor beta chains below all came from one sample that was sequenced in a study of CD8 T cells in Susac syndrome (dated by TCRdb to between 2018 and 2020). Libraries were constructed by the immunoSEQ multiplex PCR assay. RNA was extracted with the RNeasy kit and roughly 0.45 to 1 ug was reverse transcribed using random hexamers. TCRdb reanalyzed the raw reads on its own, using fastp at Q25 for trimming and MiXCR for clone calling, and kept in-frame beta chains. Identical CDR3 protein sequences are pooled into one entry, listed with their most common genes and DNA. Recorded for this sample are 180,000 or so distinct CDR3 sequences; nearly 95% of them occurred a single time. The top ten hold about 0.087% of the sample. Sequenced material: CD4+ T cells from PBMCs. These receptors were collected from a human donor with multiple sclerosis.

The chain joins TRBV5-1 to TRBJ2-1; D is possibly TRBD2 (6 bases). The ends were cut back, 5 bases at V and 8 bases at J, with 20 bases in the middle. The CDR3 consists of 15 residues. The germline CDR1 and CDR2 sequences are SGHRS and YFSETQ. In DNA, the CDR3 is TGCGCCAGCAGAGAAACAACAGCCGGAGGGGATGAGCAGTTCTTC. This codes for CASRETTAGGDEQFF. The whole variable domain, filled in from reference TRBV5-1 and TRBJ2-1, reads KAGVTQTPRYLIKTRGQQVTLSCSPISGHRSVSWYQQTPGQGLQFLFEYFSETQRNKGNFPGRFSGRQFSNSRSEMNVSTLELGDSALYLCASRETTAGGDEQFFGPGTRLTVL.

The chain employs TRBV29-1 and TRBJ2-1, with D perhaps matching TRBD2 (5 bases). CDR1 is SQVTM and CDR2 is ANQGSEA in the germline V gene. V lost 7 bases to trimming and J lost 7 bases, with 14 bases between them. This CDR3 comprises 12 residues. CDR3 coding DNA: TGCAGCGCCCGTAGCGATTTTAATGAGCAGTTCTTC. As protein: CSARSDFNEQFF.

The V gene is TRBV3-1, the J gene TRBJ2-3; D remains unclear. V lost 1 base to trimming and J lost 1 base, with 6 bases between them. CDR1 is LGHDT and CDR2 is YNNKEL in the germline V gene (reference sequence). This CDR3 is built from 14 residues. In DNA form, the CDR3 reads TGTGCCAGCAGCCAAGTGGCCGGCACAGATACGCAGTATTTT. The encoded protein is CASSQVAGTDTQYF.

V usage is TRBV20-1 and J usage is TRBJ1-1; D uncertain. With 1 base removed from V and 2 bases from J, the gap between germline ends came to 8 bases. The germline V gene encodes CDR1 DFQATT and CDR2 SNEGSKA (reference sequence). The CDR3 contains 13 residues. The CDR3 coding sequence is TGCAGTGCTAGAGCGATACATAACACTGAAGCTTTCTTT. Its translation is CSARAIHNTEAFF.

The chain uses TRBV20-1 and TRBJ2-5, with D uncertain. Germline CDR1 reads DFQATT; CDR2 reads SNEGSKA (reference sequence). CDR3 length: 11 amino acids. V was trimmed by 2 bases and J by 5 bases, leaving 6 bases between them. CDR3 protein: CSARQQETQYF. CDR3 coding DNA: TGCAGTGCTAGACAGCAGGAGACCCAGTACTTC.

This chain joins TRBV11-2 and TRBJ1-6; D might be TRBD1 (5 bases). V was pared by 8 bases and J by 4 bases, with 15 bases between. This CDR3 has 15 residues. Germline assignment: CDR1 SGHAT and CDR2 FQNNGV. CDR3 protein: CASVLGGLYNSPLHF. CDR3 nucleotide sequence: TGTGCCAGCGTTCTCGGGGGGTTATATAATTCACCCCTCCACTTT.

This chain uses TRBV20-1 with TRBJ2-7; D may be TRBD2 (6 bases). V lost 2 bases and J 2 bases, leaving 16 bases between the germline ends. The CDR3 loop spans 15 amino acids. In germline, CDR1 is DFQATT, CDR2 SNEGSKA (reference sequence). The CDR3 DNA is TGCAGTGCTAGATCGAGCGGGCCGGTTACCTACGAGCAGTACTTC. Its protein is CSARSSGPVTYEQYF.

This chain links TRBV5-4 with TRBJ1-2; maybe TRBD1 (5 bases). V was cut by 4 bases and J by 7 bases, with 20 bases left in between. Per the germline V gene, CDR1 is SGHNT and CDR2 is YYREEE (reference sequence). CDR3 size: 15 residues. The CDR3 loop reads CASSRPGPSFGGYTF. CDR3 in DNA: TGTGCCAGCAGCCGTCCGGGACCCTCCTTCGGTGGCTACACCTTC.

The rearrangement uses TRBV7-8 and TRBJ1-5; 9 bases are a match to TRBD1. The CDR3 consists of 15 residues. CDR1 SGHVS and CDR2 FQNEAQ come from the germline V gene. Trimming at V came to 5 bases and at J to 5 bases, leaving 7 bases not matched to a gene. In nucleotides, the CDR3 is TGTGCCAGCAGCGCTACTAGGACAGGGGATCAGCCCCAGCATTTT. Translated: CASSATRTGDQPQHF.

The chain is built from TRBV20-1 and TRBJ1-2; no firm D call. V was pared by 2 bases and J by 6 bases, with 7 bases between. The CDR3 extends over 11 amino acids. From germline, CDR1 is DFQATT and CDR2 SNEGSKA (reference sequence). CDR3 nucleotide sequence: TGCAGTGCTAGATGGGGTGATGGCTACACCTTC. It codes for CSARWGDGYTF.

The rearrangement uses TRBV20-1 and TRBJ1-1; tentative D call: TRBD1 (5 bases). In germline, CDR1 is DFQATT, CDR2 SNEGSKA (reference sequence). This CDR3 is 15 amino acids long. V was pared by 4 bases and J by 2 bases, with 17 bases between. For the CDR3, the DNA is TGCAGTGCTAAAAGGGCCATGACAGATAACACTGAAGCTTTCTTT. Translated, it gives CSAKRAMTDNTEAFF.

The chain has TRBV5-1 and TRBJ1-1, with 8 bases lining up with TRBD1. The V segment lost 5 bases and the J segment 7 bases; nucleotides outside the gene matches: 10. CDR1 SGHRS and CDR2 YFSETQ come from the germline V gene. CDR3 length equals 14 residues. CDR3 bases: TGCGCCAGCAGGGACCGGGGACAGGTGGTTGAAGCTTTCTTT. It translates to CASRDRGQVVEAFF.

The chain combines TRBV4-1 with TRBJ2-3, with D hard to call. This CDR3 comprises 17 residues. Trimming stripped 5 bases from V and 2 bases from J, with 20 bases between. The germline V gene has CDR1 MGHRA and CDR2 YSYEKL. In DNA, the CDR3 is TGCGCCAGCAGCTCCCTCGCGCGAGTCGGCTTCACAGATACGCAGTATTTT. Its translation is CASSSLARVGFTDTQYF.

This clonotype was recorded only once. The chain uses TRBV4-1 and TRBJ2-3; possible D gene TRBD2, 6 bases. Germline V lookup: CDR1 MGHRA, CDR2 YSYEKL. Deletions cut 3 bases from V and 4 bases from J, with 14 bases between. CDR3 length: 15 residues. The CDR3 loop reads CASSHSAGRSDTQYF. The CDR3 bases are TGCGCCAGCAGCCATTCGGCAGGGAGGTCAGATACGCAGTATTTT.

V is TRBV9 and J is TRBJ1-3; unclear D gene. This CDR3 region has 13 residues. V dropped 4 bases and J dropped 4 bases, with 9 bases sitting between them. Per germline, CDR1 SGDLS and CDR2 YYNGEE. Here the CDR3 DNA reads TGTGCCAGCAGCCCCGACACGGGAAACACCATATATTTT. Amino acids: CASSPDTGNTIYF.

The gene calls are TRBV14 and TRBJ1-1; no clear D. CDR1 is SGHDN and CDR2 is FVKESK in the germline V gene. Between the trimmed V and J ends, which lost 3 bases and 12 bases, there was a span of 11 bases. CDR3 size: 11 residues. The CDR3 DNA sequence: TGTGCCAGCAGCCATGGCACAGCCTCTTTCTTT. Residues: CASSHGTASFF.

The CDR3 DNA follows: TGCAGTGCTTCGTATCAGGGCATGTTTAATCAGCCCCAGCATTTT. Amino acids: CSASYQGMFNQPQHF. The rearrangement uses TRBV20-1 and TRBJ1-5, with TRBD1 as a possible D gene (5 bases). Trimming removed 5 bases at V and 4 bases at J, with 18 bases between. Per the germline V gene, CDR1 is DFQATT and CDR2 is SNEGSKA (reference sequence). The CDR3 contains 15 residues.

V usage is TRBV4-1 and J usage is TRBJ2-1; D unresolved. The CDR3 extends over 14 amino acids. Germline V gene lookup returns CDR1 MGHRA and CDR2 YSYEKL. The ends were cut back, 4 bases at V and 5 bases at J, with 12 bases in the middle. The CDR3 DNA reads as TGCGCCAGCAGCCCTCGGGTGCTGGACAATGAGCAGTTCTTC. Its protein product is CASSPRVLDNEQFF.

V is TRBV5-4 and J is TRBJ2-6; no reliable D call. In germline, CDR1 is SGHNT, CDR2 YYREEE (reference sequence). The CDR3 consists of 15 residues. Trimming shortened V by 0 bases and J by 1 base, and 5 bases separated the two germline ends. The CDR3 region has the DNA TGTGCCAGCAGCTTGGGGCATTCTGGGGCCAACGTCCTGACTTTC. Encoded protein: CASSLGHSGANVLTF.

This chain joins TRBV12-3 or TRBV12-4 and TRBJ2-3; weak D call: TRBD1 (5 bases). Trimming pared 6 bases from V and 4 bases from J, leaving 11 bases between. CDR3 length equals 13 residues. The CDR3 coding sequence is TGTGCCAGCAGCTTGGGGCCAGCAGATACGCAGTATTTT. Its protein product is CASSLGPADTQYF.

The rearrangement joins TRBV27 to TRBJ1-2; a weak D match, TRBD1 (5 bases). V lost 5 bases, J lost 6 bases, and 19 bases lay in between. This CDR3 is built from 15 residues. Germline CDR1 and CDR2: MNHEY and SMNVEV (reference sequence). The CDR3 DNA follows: TGTGCCAGCAGTCCCACGGGACCCGCATTTAATGGCTACACCTTC. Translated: CASSPTGPAFNGYTF.

The CDR3: CASSWAERETQYF. In DNA form, the CDR3 reads TGTGCCAGCAGTTGGGCGGAGCGGGAGACCCAGTACTTC. This sequence joins TRBV27 and TRBJ2-5; possibly TRBD2 for D (5 bases). The CDR3 has 13 amino acids. Trimming pared 4 bases from V and 5 bases from J, leaving 11 bases between. Per the germline V gene, CDR1 is MNHEY and CDR2 is SMNVEV (reference sequence).

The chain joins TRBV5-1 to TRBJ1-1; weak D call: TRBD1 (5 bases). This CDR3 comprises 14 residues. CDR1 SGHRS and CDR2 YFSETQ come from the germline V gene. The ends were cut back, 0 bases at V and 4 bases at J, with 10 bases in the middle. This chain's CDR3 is CASSLGSRATEAFF. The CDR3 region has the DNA TGCGCCAGCAGCTTGGGTAGCAGGGCCACTGAAGCTTTCTTT.

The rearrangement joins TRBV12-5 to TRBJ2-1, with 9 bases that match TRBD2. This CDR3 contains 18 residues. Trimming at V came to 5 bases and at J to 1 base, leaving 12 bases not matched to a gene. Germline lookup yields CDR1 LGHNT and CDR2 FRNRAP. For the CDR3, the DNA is TGTGCTAGTGGTCCCTTTAGCGGGGGTAGTACGTCCTACAATGAGCAGTTCTTC. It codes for CASGPFSGGSTSYNEQFF. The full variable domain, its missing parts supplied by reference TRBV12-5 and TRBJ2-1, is DARVTQTPRHKVTEMGQEVTMRCQPILGHNTVFWYRQTMMQGLELLAYFRNRAPLDDSGMPKDRFSAEMPDATLATLKIQPSEPRDSAVYFCASGPFSGGSTSYNEQFFGPGTRLTVL.

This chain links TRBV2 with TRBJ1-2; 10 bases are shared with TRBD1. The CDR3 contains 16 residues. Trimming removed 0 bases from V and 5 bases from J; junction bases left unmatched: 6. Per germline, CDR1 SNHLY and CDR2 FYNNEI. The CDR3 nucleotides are TGTGCCAGCAGTGAAGCGCTGACAGGGGGCTGGTATGGCTACACCTTC. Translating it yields CASSEALTGGWYGYTF.

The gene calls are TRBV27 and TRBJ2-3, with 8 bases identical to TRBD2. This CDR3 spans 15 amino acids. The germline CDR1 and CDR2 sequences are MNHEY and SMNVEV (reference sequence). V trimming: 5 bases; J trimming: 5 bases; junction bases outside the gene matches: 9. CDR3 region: CASSVITSGKDTQYF. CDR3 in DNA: TGTGCCAGCAGTGTAATAACTAGCGGTAAAGATACGCAGTATTTT.

For the CDR3, the DNA is TGTGCCAGCAGTGAAGGGCTGGGGGTTCAAGAGACCCAGTACTTC. This gives the protein CASSEGLGVQETQYF. The V call is TRBV2, the J call TRBJ2-5; possibly TRBD1 or TRBD2 for D (5 bases each). This CDR3 has 15 residues. The germline gives CDR1 SNHLY, CDR2 FYNNEI. Trimming pared 1 base from V and 2 bases from J, leaving 11 bases between.

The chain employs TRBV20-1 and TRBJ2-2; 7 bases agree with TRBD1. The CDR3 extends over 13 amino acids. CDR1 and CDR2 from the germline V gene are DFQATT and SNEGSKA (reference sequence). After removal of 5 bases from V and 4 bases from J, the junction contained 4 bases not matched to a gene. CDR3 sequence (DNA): TGCAGTGCTCCCTACAGGGGCACCGGGGAGCTGTTTTTT. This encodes CSAPYRGTGELFF.

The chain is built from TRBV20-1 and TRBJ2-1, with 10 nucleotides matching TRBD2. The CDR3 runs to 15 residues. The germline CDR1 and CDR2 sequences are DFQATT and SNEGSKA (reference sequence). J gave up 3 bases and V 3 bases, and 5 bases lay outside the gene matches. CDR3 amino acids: CSARNGLADYNEQFF. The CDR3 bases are TGCAGTGCTAGGAACGGACTAGCGGACTACAATGAGCAGTTCTTC.